This is a list of T cell receptor beta chains from one sample in a study of cytotoxic CD8 clonotypes in ibrutinib-treated CLL. Clones were sequenced by immunoSEQ multiplex PCR, and TCRdb holds only the in-frame ones, with some missing. The sample comprises about 85,000 clones, 79% of which are singletons, and more than 4.5% rests with the top ten. This sample comprised PBMCs, obtained after 12 months of ibrutinib treatment. The receptors were gathered from a human donor with chronic lymphocytic leukemia. The CDR3 runs from the conserved cysteine through the conserved F or W. A D gene is named only where the DNA matches it firmly. A clone size is listed for some rows: how often the clone was seen (once, few, many), or a class if it is expanded.

J: TRBJ2-2; V: TRBV7-2; D: TRBD1; size: NA; DNA: TGTGCCAGCAGCCAAGCACAGGGGATCACCGGGGAGCTGCTTTTT; CDR3: CASSQAQGITGELLF
J: TRBJ2-1; V: TRBV11-3; D: TRBD2; size: NA; DNA: TGTGCCAGCAGCCCCCTGGGGGGGTGGAATGAGCAGTTCTTC; CDR3: CASSPLGGWNEQFF
J: TRBJ1-5; V: TRBV19; D: NA; size: NA; DNA: TGTGCCAGTAGTATAGGGCAGGGTACTCAGCCCCAGCATTTT; CDR3: CASSIGQGTQPQHF
J: TRBJ1-6; V: TRBV7-9; D: NA; size: NA; DNA: TGTGCCAGCAGACTTAGGGGTGGCGGGGAGAGTTCACCCCTCCACTTT; CDR3: CASRLRGGGESSPLHF
J: TRBJ2-7; V: TRBV5-6; D: TRBD2; size: NA; DNA: TGTGCCAGCAGCTACGGACTAGCGGGCTTCTACGAGCAGTACTTC; CDR3: CASSYGLAGFYEQYF
J: TRBJ1-2; V: TRBV5-1; D: NA; size: NA; DNA: TGCGCCAGCAGCTTCGGGGGCGCCACCGGGGGTGGCTACACCTTC; CDR3: CASSFGGATGGGYTF
J: TRBJ2-1; V: TRBV6-5; D: NA; size: NA; DNA: TGTGCCAGCAGTTACCCAGGGGGGGCGGAGCAGTTCTTC; CDR3: CASSYPGGAEQFF
J: TRBJ2-3; V: TRBV4-3; D: NA; size: few; DNA: TGCGCCAGCAGCCAAGGGCCGGGGGATACGCAGTATTTT; CDR3: CASSQGPGDTQYF
J: TRBJ1-5; V: TRBV28; D: NA; size: few; DNA: TGTGCCAGCAGCCCCGGGACGGACCACAATCAGCCCCAGCATTTT; CDR3: CASSPGTDHNQPQHF
J: TRBJ2-3; V: TRBV9; D: TRBD2; size: NA; DNA: TGTGCCAGCAGCGTAGGTGGCGGGAGTCCGGCAGATACGCAGTATTTT; CDR3: CASSVGGGSPADTQYF
J: TRBJ2-5; V: TRBV5-1; D: TRBD1; size: NA; DNA: TGCGCCAGCAGCTCACAGGGGCCCCCAAACCAAGAGACCCAGTACTTC; CDR3: CASSSQGPPNQETQYF
J: TRBJ1-2; V: TRBV15; D: NA; size: NA; DNA: TGTGCCACCAGCAGAGATCCCACAGCGTGGGGCTACACCTTC; CDR3: CATSRDPTAWGYTF
J: TRBJ2-4; V: TRBV2; D: TRBD2; size: NA; DNA: TGTGCCAGCAACCCAACTAGCGTCCCCGCCAAAAACATTCAGTACTTC; CDR3: CASNPTSVPAKNIQYF
J: TRBJ2-5; V: TRBV6-6; D: NA; size: few; DNA: TGTGCCAGCAGTTACCCCGACAGGGAGACCCAGTACTTC; CDR3: CASSYPDRETQYF
J: TRBJ1-5; V: TRBV27; D: TRBD1; size: few; DNA: TGTGCCAGCAGTCCGTCCCGGGACAGGTCCCGCAATCAGCCCCAGCATTTT; CDR3: CASSPSRDRSRNQPQHF
J: TRBJ2-5; V: TRBV5-1; D: NA; size: NA; DNA: TGCGCCAGCAGCTTCCGGGCCCAAGAGACCCAGTACTTC; CDR3: CASSFRAQETQYF